Below are 30 T cell receptor beta chains sequenced from a single sample in a study of T-cell memory formation after mild COVID-19. TCRdb reprocessed the 5' RACE reads with MiXCR, giving one entry per CDR3 protein. Counted here are 270,000 or so distinct CDR3 sequences, about a sixth occurring once; the ten biggest clones make up roughly 24%. Input material: PBMCs or a T cell subset sorted from them (not recorded which). The receptor source for this set is a man aged 18 to 29 who had mild COVID-19 (a few samples of this study predate the infection). Cell type and time point are not known.

The sample holds many counts of this clonotype. This chain uses TRBV12-3 or TRBV12-4 with TRBJ2-1; no reliable D call. Trimming pared 2 bases from V and 5 bases from J, leaving 7 bases between. This CDR3 comprises 13 residues. CDR3 bases: TGTGCCAGCAGTTTACTAGTTAACAATGAGCAGTTCTTC. This sequence encodes CASSLLVNNEQFF.

This clonotype has a handful of counts. The chain is built from TRBV7-2 and TRBJ2-7, with 10 bases that match TRBD1. Germline CDR1 reads SGHTA; CDR2 reads FQGNSA. The V and J ends lost 3 bases and 6 bases, in that order; junction bases with no gene match: 5. The CDR3 has 14 amino acids. The CDR3 sequence is CASSFATGGGEQYV. CDR3 DNA: TGTGCCAGCAGCTTCGCGACAGGGGGCGGCGAGCAGTACGTC.

This clonotype was seen only a few times. The DNA of the CDR3 is TGTGCCAGCAGCCAAGCCCGGGGGTACACCGGGGAGCTGTTTTTT. Residues: CASSQARGYTGELFF. The chain uses TRBV4-2 and TRBJ2-2, with TRBD2 as a possible D gene (6 bases). With 1 base removed from V and 3 bases from J, the gap between germline ends came to 9 bases. Germline loops: CDR1 LGHNA, CDR2 YNFKEQ. This CDR3 contains 15 residues.

This clonotype was counted between two and nine times. The chain combines TRBV5-1 with TRBJ1-2; TRBD1 matches at 9 bases. CDR3 length: 14 residues. The V gene end was trimmed by 4 bases and the J gene end by 4 bases; junction bases not matched to a gene: 5. The germline V gene has CDR1 SGHRS and CDR2 YFSETQ. The CDR3 nucleotides are TGCGCCAGCAGCGAGGGACAGGGCGGCTATGGCTACACCTTC. It encodes CASSEGQGGYGYTF. Using reference TRBV5-1 and TRBJ1-2 for the parts outside the CDR3, the full variable domain is KAGVTQTPRYLIKTRGQQVTLSCSPISGHRSVSWYQQTPGQGLQFLFEYFSETQRNKGNFPGRFSGRQFSNSRSEMNVSTLELGDSALYLCASSEGQGGYGYTFGSGTRLTVV.

This chain links TRBV5-1 with TRBJ2-7; possible D gene TRBD1, 6 bases. The CDR3 runs 15 residues. In germline, CDR1 is SGHRS, CDR2 YFSETQ. Trimming pared 1 base from V and 2 bases from J, leaving 13 bases between. DNA of the CDR3: TGCGCCAGCAGCTTGTCGTCAGGGGTCGCCTACGAGCAGTACTTC. This gives the protein CASSLSSGVAYEQYF.

This clonotype was recorded a few times. The V and J genes are TRBV20-1 and TRBJ1-5, with a tentative D call TRBD1 (5 bases). V lost 7 bases and J 0 bases, leaving 13 bases between the germline ends. This CDR3 has 14 amino acids. Germline-derived CDR1 and CDR2 are DFQATT and SNEGSKA (reference sequence). In DNA form, the CDR3 reads TGCAGTGGGAAGGGACTAGCTAGCAATCAGCCCCAGCATTTT. Translating it yields CSGKGLASNQPQHF.

This clonotype has a handful of counts. The chain combines TRBV6-2 or TRBV6-3 with TRBJ2-5; D uncertain. V was clipped by 1 base and J by 5 bases, with 5 bases between them. Per the germline V gene, CDR1 is MNHEY and CDR2 is SVGEGT. The CDR3 spans 12 residues. In DNA, the CDR3 is TGTGCCAGCAGTTACTACTGGGAGACCCAGTACTTC. This encodes CASSYYWETQYF.

This chain uses TRBV19 with TRBJ2-2, with D unclear. Trimming removed 5 bases at V and 0 bases at J, with 7 bases between. The V gene's germline CDR1 is LNHDA and CDR2 SQIVND (reference sequence). This CDR3 spans 14 amino acids. CDR3 DNA: TGTGCCAGTAGTTATAGTCCGAACACCGGGGAGCTGTTTTTT. Its translation: CASSYSPNTGELFF. Full variable domain (missing parts from reference TRBV19 and TRBJ2-2): DGGITQSPKYLFRKEGQNVTLSCEQNLNHDAMYWYRQDPGQGLRLIYYSQIVNDFQKGDIAEGYSVSREKKESFPLTVTSAQKNPTAFYLCASSYSPNTGELFFGEGSRLTVL.

The rearrangement links TRBV7-6 to TRBJ2-3; TRBD2 is a possible D gene (6 bases). This CDR3 comprises 14 residues. Germline CDR1 SGHVS, CDR2 FNYEAQ. V was trimmed by 4 bases and J by 3 bases, leaving 11 bases between them. CDR3 bases: TGTGCCAGCAGCTCGCGGGGCAATACAGATACGCAGTATTTT. Amino acids: CASSSRGNTDTQYF.

This clonotype was found many times. The genes are TRBV4-3 and TRBJ2-2; 11 nucleotides agree with TRBD2. The V gene's germline CDR1 is LGHNA and CDR2 YSLEER. The CDR3 contains 16 residues. J was trimmed by 3 bases and V by 5 bases; bases with no gene match: 5. CDR3 in amino acids: CASSVLAGADTGELFF. The CDR3 coding sequence is TGCGCCAGCAGCGTACTAGCGGGGGCCGACACCGGGGAGCTGTTTTTT.

The chain is built from TRBV6-5 and TRBJ2-1; no clear D. Germline lookup yields CDR1 MNHEY and CDR2 SVGAGI. V lost 0 bases to trimming and J lost 8 bases, with 8 bases between them. The CDR3 contains 13 residues. In DNA, the CDR3 is TGTGCCAGCAGTTACTCGGATGGGTATGAGCAGTTCTTC. Protein: CASSYSDGYEQFF.

The chain joins TRBV27 to TRBJ2-5, with D unresolved. CDR1 and CDR2 (germline): MNHEY, SMNVEV (reference sequence). CDR3 length: 16 residues. V lost 2 bases and J 3 bases, leaving 16 bases between the germline ends. The CDR3 nucleotides read TGTGCCAGCAGTTTAATGGGGTTAGGACCAAAAGAGACCCAGTACTTC. Amino acids: CASSLMGLGPKETQYF.

This clonotype was counted only a few times. The rearrangement links TRBV20-1 to TRBJ2-1; the D gene is possibly TRBD2 (5 bases). CDR3 size: 12 residues. V lost 1 base to trimming and J lost 7 bases, with 8 bases between them. Germline V gives CDR1 DFQATT, CDR2 SNEGSKA (reference sequence). The CDR3 DNA follows: TGCAGTGCTAGAGGGCTAGCAAATGAGCAGTTCTTC. Translating it yields CSARGLANEQFF.

The table lists this clonotype with a few counts. This chain joins TRBV6-5 and TRBJ2-1; D uncertain. The CDR3 contains 13 residues. Trimming left V 6 bases short and J 2 bases short, with 8 bases between. Germline CDR1 is MNHEY and CDR2 is SVGAGI. CDR3 in DNA: TGTGCCAGCAGCGACGGAACCTACAATGAGCAGTTCTTC. Translation gives CASSDGTYNEQFF.

This clonotype was observed a few times. The rearrangement joins TRBV4-2 to TRBJ2-7; 10 positions match TRBD2. The CDR3 totals 15 residues. Germline V gives CDR1 LGHNA, CDR2 YNFKEQ. V gave up 0 bases and J gave up 3 bases; unmatched junction bases: 2. In DNA, the CDR3 is TGTGCCAGCAGCCAAGATCTAGCGGGGGACTACGAGCAGTACTTC. Translation: CASSQDLAGDYEQYF.

V usage is TRBV5-8 and J usage is TRBJ1-1; no clear D gene. Germline CDR1 reads SGHTS; CDR2 reads YDEGEE. Trimming took 4 bases from V and 4 from J, leaving 11 bases between them. This CDR3 is built from 13 residues. The CDR3 nucleotides are TGTGCCAGCAGCCATGGGGTGGTCACTGAAGCTTTCTTT. Its protein is CASSHGVVTEAFF.

The chain combines TRBV13 with TRBJ1-6; 9 bases map to TRBD1. The length of the CDR3 is 15 residues. The V segment lost 5 bases and the J segment 10 bases; nucleotides outside the gene matches: 9. Looked up from germline, CDR1 is PRHDT and CDR2 is FYEKMQ (reference sequence). This CDR3 reads CASSPGQGLGSPLHF. The CDR3, as DNA: TGTGCCAGCAGCCCGGGACAGGGACTGGGATCACCCCTCCACTTT.

This sequence joins TRBV28 and TRBJ1-2, with D possibly matching TRBD1 (5 bases). This CDR3 is 14 amino acids long. The germline gives CDR1 MDHEN, CDR2 SYDVKM. The germline V and J ends were trimmed by 5 bases and 5 bases, with 15 bases remaining between them. CDR3 coding DNA: TGTGCCAGCAGTAACTGGGGGGAGTGGTATGGCTACACCTTC. This translates into CASSNWGEWYGYTF.

The chain combines TRBV20-1 with TRBJ1-1; D gene ambiguous. Germline-derived CDR1 and CDR2 are DFQATT and SNEGSKA (reference sequence). V lost 6 bases and J lost 1, with 12 bases in between. CDR3 length equals 13 residues. CDR3 coding DNA: TGCAGTGCGGCTTCGACGGAGAACACTGAAGCTTTCTTT. Protein sequence: CSAASTENTEAFF.

The rearrangement links TRBV6-5 to TRBJ2-7, with unresolved D. V was clipped by 10 bases and J by 0 bases, with 13 bases between them. Germline CDR1 and CDR2: MNHEY and SVGAGI. CDR3 length: 13 amino acids. CDR3 sequence (DNA): TGTGCCACCTCCTCTACCAACTCCTACGAGCAGTACGTC. The encoded protein is CATSSTNSYEQYV.

The chain couples TRBV4-3 to TRBJ1-5; TRBD1 aligns across 7 bases. Per the germline V gene, CDR1 is LGHNA and CDR2 is YSLEER. Losses at the gene ends were 1 base for V and 3 bases for J; bases not matched to a gene: 6. The CDR3 extends over 16 amino acids. CDR3 in amino acids: CASSQAWTGTNQPQHF. The CDR3 nucleotides read TGCGCCAGCAGCCAAGCTTGGACAGGCACCAATCAGCCCCAGCATTTT.

The genes are TRBV12-3 or TRBV12-4 and TRBJ2-5; D ambiguous. The CDR3 is 16 amino acids. Trimming removed 3 bases from V and 2 bases from J, with 16 bases in between. CDR3 nucleotides: TGTGCCAGCAGTTTCCCCCCCCTGGGCGGTCAAGAGACCCAGTACTTC. Protein product: CASSFPPLGGQETQYF.

The V and J genes are TRBV7-2 and TRBJ1-1; 11 nucleotides match TRBD1. V lost 5 bases and J lost 1; bases outside the gene matches: 6. The germline gives CDR1 SGHTA, CDR2 FQGNSA. CDR3 length equals 16 residues. The DNA of the CDR3 is TGTGCCAGCAGCATATGGACAGGGGGCTCGAACACTGAAGCTTTCTTT. As protein: CASSIWTGGSNTEAFF.

This clonotype was detected a few times. The J gene is TRBJ1-2, the V gene TRBV20-1; D call uncertain. V dropped 5 bases and J dropped 10 bases, with 14 bases sitting between them. The CDR3 contains 11 residues. Germline loops: CDR1 DFQATT, CDR2 SNEGSKA (reference sequence). In DNA, the CDR3 is TGCAGTGCTTCCAGCGGACTAACCTACACCTTC. This gives the protein CSASSGLTYTF.

This clonotype showed up just once. The chain has TRBV7-8 and TRBJ1-1; D might be TRBD1 (5 bases). Germline V gene data show CDR1 as SGHVS and CDR2 as FQNEAQ. The CDR3 runs 13 residues. V was clipped by 5 bases and J by 10 bases, with 17 bases between them. CDR3 loop: CASSRERVQGAFF. CDR3 in DNA: TGTGCCAGCAGCCGAGAAAGGGTTCAGGGAGCTTTCTTT. The variable domain in full, with the rest retrieved from reference TRBV7-8 and TRBJ1-1, is GAGVSQSPRYKVAKRGQDVALRCDPISGHVSLFWYQQALGQGPEFLTYFQNEAQLDKSGLPSDRFFAERPEGSVSTLKIQRTQQEDSAVYLCASSRERVQGAFFGQGTRLTVV.

This clonotype was recorded a few times. This chain uses TRBV5-5 with TRBJ2-4, with D perhaps matching TRBD1 (5 bases). Germline V gene sequence: CDR1 SGHKS, CDR2 YYEKEE (reference sequence). CDR3 size: 15 residues. Trimming took off 1 base at V and 8 bases at J, with 16 bases between the two ends. This CDR3 reads CASSLLGQGLDIQYF. The CDR3 nucleotides are TGTGCCAGCAGCTTGCTCGGGCAGGGTCTAGACATTCAGTACTTC. Using reference TRBV5-5 and TRBJ2-4 for the parts outside the CDR3, the full variable domain is DAGVTQSPTHLIKTRGQQVTLRCSPISGHKSVSWYQQVLGQGPQFIFQYYEKEERGRGNFPDRFSARQFPNYSSELNVNALLLGDSALYLCASSLLGQGLDIQYFGAGTRLSVL.

In DNA form, the CDR3 reads TGCGCCAGCAGCCAAGATGGAACAGGAGGATACTATAATTCACCCCTCCACTTT. It yields the protein CASSQDGTGGYYNSPLHF. The chain uses TRBV4-1 and TRBJ1-6, with D possibly matching TRBD1 (5 bases). This CDR3 comprises 18 residues. V lost 0 bases and J 3 bases, leaving 15 bases between the germline ends. Germline CDR1 is MGHRA and CDR2 is YSYEKL.

The CDR3 is CASSPRTSSRDEQFF. The CDR3 region has the DNA TGTGCCAGCAGCCCACGGACTAGTTCTAGGGATGAGCAGTTCTTC. V gene TRBV7-6 combines with J gene TRBJ2-1; 7 positions agree with TRBD2. Germline trimming cut 5 bases from V and 8 bases from J; bases unmatched to any gene: 12. The CDR3 has 15 residues. Germline V gives CDR1 SGHVS, CDR2 FNYEAQ.

This sequence joins TRBV4-2 and TRBJ2-3, with 9 bases matching TRBD2. Unmatched junction bases numbered 6, after V lost 0 bases and J lost 5 bases. This CDR3 region has 16 residues. Germline lookup yields CDR1 LGHNA and CDR2 YNFKEQ. The DNA for the CDR3 is TGTGCCAGCAGCCAAGAAGCGGCGGGGGGGAGAGATACGCAGTATTTT. It specifies CASSQEAAGGRDTQYF.

This sequence joins TRBV7-2 and TRBJ1-2; unclear D gene. Trimming removed 1 base from V and 4 bases from J, with 13 bases in between. CDR1 is SGHTA, CDR2 FQGNSA, per germline. CDR3 length: 15 amino acids. CDR3 in DNA: TGTGCCAGCAGCTTAGACAGAGGGTCTACCTATGGCTACACCTTC. It codes for CASSLDRGSTYGYTF.